This T cell receptor (beta chain) was profiled in a study of T cell responses to AZD1222 COVID-19 vaccine. Regarding the study as a whole: In all cases, repertoires were sampled only after the peak T cell response. Donors, mostly white British, included more females; clonal diversity was possibly underestimated. Once two AZD1222 doses were given, Spike-specific TCR breadth and depth went up.

Comments on this clone: What it binds is not known.

Sequencing was performed with immunoSEQ multiplex PCR; in TCRdb, only in-frame clones are kept and a portion is missing. Altogether 95,000 to 110,000 clones are present, about 90% being singletons, with the ten largest covering 20% to 25%. CDR3 size: 14 residues. Germline assignment: CDR1 MNHEY and CDR2 SVGAGI. Trimming left V 8 bases short and J 7 bases short, with 18 bases between. The sequenced sample was peripheral blood, obtained on day 0 of AZD1222 vaccination. This clonotype was obtained from an adult in good health. The chain combines TRBV6-5 with TRBJ1-3; no firm D call. Here the CDR3 reads CASVSDKLSNTIYF. CDR3 DNA: TGTGCCAGCGTTTCAGACAAGTTAAGCAACACCATATATTTT.